This TCR beta chain is drawn from a study of Graves' ophthalmopathy and Graves' hyperthyroidism. The overall study: There was a collection of peripheral blood at initial diagnosis, before any treatment.

This clonotype was recorded many times. The CDR3 sequence is 12 residues long. Per the germline V gene, CDR1 is DFQATT and CDR2 is SNEGSKA (reference sequence). Other autoimmune disease, uncontrolled infection, pregnancy and lactation led to exclusion. The authors amplified TCR beta CDR3 regions, and they did so from RNA transcripts for repertoire sequencing. First-round RT-PCR relied on HTBI primers, and a second-round multiplex PCR came next. TCRdb itself ran the multiplex PCR reads through MiXCR, one entry per CDR3 protein. The sample has 650,000 to 900,000 distinct CDR3 sequences; 40% are singletons.

The chain links TRBV20-1 to TRBJ1-1, with D possibly being TRBD1 (5 bases). The material sequenced was peripheral blood. The receptor comes from an adult man with Graves' ophthalmopathy. The CDR3 DNA follows: TGCAGGGGGGACGGTTTGAACACTGAAGCTTTCTTT. Amino acid sequence: CRGDGLNTEAFF.